The entry that follows covers one T cell receptor (beta chain) sequence. Its antigen remains unidentified. This PCR relied on a set of 60 Vbeta primers and 13 Jbeta primers. Assay: immunoSEQ multiplex PCR; the TCRdb copy retains only in-frame clones and omits some. The repertoire table contains approximately 96,000 clones. The CDR3 contains 16 residues. CDR1 and CDR2 from the germline V gene are MGHDK and SYGVNS. After removal of 1 base from V and 8 bases from J, the junction contained 9 bases not matched to a gene. This entry is derived from a study of cytomegalovirus exposure and HLA in healthy donors. Study in general: The early release's HLA-typed donors yielded some 85 million unique TCRs. General study findings and limits: Upon later analysis, TCR association rates were observed to vary by HLA locus, being highest for DRB1 and lowest for HLA-C. Per published accounts, TCR beta sequences correctly predicted the HLA-A and HLA-B alleles of most subjects.

The chain has TRBV25-1 and TRBJ1-2; TRBD1 matches at 11 bases. Sequenced input: PBMCs. This clonotype was obtained from a girl aged 10 to 17 in good health and CMV-seropositive. The CDR3: CASSELIVDRGLGYTF. In DNA form, the CDR3 reads TGTGCCAGCAGTGAATTAATCGTGGACAGGGGGCTAGGCTACACCTTC.